Detailed here is one TCR beta chain. The CDR3 is 15 amino acids. CDR1 and CDR2 from the germline V gene are SGHVS and FQNEAQ. Trimming cost V 2 bases and J 3 bases; bases outside gene matches: 4. The sample originates from a study of siplizumab effects on memory and regulatory T cells. Sequencing was performed with immunoSEQ multiplex PCR; in TCRdb, only in-frame clones are kept and a portion is missing. Here the sample spans tens of thousands of clones, 90% to 97% being singletons. The sequence came from a human donor in good health. Sequencing used naive CD8+ T cells sorted from blood. The rearrangement links TRBV7-8 to TRBJ2-7; 10 bases match TRBD2. CDR3 sequence reads: CASSLWASGGYEQYF. The CDR3 DNA sequence: TGTGCCAGCAGCTTATGGGCTAGCGGGGGCTACGAGCAGTACTTC.